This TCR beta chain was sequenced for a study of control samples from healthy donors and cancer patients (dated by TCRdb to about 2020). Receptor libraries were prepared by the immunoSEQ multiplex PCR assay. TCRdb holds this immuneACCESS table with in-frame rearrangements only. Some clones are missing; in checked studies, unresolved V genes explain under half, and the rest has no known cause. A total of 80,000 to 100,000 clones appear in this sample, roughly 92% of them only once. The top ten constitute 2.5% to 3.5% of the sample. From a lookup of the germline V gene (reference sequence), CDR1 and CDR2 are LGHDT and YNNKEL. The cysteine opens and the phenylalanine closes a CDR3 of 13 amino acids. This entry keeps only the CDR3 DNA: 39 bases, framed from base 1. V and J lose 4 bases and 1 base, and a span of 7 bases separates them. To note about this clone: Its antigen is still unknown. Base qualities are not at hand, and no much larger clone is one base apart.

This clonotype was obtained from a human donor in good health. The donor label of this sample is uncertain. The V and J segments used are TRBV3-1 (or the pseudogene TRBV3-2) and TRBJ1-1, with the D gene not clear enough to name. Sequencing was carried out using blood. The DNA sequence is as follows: TGTGCCAGCAGCCCACCGGAGAACACTGAAGCTTTCTTT. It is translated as CASSPPENTEAFF.